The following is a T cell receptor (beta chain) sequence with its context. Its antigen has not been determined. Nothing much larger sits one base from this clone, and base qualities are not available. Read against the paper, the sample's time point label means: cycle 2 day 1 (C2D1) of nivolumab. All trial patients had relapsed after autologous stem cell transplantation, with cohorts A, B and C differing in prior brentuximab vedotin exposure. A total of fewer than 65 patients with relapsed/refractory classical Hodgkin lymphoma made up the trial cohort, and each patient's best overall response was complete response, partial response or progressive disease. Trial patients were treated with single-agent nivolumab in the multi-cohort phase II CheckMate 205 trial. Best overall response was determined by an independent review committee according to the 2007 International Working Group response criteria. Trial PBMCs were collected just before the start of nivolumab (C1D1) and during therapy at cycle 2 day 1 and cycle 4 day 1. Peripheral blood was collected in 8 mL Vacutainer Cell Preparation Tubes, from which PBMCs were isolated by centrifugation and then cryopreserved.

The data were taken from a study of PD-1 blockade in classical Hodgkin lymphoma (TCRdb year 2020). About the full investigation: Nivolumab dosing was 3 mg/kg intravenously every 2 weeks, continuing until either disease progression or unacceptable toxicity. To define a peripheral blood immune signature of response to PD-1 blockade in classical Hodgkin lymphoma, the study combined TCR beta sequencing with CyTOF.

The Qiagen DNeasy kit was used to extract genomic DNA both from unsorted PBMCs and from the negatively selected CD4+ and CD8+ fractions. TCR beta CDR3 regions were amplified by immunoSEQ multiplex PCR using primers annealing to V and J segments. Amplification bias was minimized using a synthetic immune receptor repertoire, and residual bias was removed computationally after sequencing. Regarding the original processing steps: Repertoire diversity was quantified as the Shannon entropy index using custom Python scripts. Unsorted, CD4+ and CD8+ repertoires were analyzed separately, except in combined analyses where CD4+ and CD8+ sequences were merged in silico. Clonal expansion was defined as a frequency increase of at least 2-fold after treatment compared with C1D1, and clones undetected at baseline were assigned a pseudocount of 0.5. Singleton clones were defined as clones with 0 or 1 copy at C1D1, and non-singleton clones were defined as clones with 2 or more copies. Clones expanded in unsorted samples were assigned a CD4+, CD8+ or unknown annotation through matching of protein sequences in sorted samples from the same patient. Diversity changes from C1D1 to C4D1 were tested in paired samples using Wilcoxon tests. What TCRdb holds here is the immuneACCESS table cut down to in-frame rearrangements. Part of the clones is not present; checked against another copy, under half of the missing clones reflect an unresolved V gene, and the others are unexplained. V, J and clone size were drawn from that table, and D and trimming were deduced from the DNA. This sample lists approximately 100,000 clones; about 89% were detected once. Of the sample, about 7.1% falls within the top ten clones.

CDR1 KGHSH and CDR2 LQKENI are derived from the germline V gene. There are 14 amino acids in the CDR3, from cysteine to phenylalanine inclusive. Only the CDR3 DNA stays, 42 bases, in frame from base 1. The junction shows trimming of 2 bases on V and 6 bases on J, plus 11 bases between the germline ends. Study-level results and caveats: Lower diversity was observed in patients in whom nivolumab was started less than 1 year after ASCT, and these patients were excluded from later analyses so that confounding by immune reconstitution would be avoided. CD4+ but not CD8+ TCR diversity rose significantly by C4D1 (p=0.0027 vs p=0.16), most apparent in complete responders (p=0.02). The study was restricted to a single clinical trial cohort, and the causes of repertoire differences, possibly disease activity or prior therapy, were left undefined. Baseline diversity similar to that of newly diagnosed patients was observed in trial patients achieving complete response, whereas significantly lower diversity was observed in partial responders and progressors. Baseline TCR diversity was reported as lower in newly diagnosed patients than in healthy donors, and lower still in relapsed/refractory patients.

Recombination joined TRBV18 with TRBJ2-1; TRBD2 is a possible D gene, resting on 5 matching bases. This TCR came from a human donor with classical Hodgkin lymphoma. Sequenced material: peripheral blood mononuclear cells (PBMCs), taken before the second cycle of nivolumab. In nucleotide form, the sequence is TGTGCCAGCTCACCAGACTATCTCCCCAATGAGCAGTTCTTC. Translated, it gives CASSPDYLPNEQFF.